This T cell receptor (beta chain) is drawn from a study of T cells in Graves' hyperthyroidism and ophthalmopathy. The count of this clonotype is one. V shed 3 bases, J shed 5 bases, and the junction held 7 bases outside the gene matches. This CDR3 contains 15 residues. TCR beta CDR3 sequences were amplified from RNA transcripts. When the TCR CDR3 underwent first-round RT-PCR, the HTBI primer set was used. TCRdb reprocessed the multiplex PCR reads via MiXCR and lists one record per CDR3 protein. This repertoire shows about 720,000 distinct CDR3 sequences, under 20% found once; its top ten account for 15% to 20%.

This sequence was found in a woman aged 45-59 years with Graves' hyperthyroidism that later progressed to Graves' ophthalmopathy. What was sequenced was blood. V gene TRBV12-3 or TRBV12-4 combines with J gene TRBJ2-3; 8 bases map to TRBD2. The chain's CDR3 is CASSFGGGGRDTQYF. CDR3 bases: TGTGCCAGCAGTTTCGGGGGGGGGGGGCGAGATACGCAGTATTTT.